These T cell receptor beta chains were read from a single sample in a study of cytomegalovirus exposure and HLA in healthy donors. Repertoires were generated with immunoSEQ multiplex PCR, while TCRdb's copy carries only in-frame clones and drops some. The sample comprises about 180,000 clones, more than 60% of which are singletons, and over 2.5% rests with the top ten. The sequencing input was PBMCs. Source of these receptors: a woman in her fifties or sixties in good health and CMV-seropositive. The CDR3 runs from the conserved cysteine through the conserved F or W. D genes are given only for firm matches. Clone size is stated in some rows and not others, as once, few, many or a class when expanded.

TRBD1	.	TRBV6-5	TRBJ1-1	TGTGCCAGCAGAACCCCAGGGGGCGCAGGAGAAGCTTTCTTT	CASRTPGGAGEAFF
.	.	TRBV6-1	TRBJ2-3	TGTGCCAGCAGTGAAGGGGGAACGGGGGAGCCGAGCACAGATACGCAGTATTTT	CASSEGGTGEPSTDTQYF
TRBD1	.	TRBV29-1	TRBJ1-5	TGCAGCGTTGAAGACATCACCGGACAGGGGGACGACAATCAGCCCCAGCATTTT	CSVEDITGQGDDNQPQHF
TRBD1	.	TRBV7-2	TRBJ1-1	TGTGCCAGCAGACCAAGACAGGGGGGAATGAACACTGAAGCTTTCTTT	CASRPRQGGMNTEAFF
TRBD1	.	TRBV19	TRBJ1-5	TGTGCCAGTAGTACGGGACAGGGGGTAAATCAGCCCCAGCATTTT	CASSTGQGVNQPQHF
TRBD1	.	TRBV7-9	TRBJ2-1	TGTGCCAGCAGCTCACAGGGGGCTCACAATGAGCAGTTCTTC	CASSSQGAHNEQFF
TRBD1	.	TRBV4-1	TRBJ1-1	TGCGCCAGCAGCCAAGAATTGGACAGGGGAGACACTGAAGCTTTCTTT	CASSQELDRGDTEAFF
TRBD2	.	TRBV6-1	TRBJ2-3	TGTGCCAGCAGTGATCTCGGAGCGGGGGGGGGCGTTGATACGCAGTATTTT	CASSDLGAGGGVDTQYF
.	.	TRBV5-6	TRBJ2-7	TGTGCCAGCAGCTTGGCCTCTAGCACCTACGAGCAGTACTTC	CASSLASSTYEQYF
.	.	TRBV15	TRBJ2-5	TGTGCCACCAGCAGGAAAGACGGGTACCAAGAGACCCAGTACTTC	CATSRKDGYQETQYF
TRBD1	once	TRBV19	TRBJ1-4	TGTGCCAGTAGTATATCCTTGACAGGGGAGGAAAAACTGTTTTTT	CASSISLTGEEKLFF
.	once	TRBV11-2	TRBJ1-3	TGTGCCAGCAGCCTAAGCGCCGGGACTCTTATCTCTGGAAACACCATATATTTT	CASSLSAGTLISGNTIYF
TRBD2	.	TRBV27	TRBJ2-2	TGTGCCAGCGGCGAAACCGGGACTATCCGGAGAGGGGAGCTGTTTTTT	CASGETGTIRRGELFF
TRBD1	.	TRBV19	TRBJ1-4	TGTGCCAGTAGTATACCCTTGTATCGGGACAGGGGGCGAAAAAATGAAAAACTGTTTTTT	CASSIPLYRDRGRKNEKLFF
.	.	TRBV7-3	TRBJ1-2	TGTGCCAGCAGCTTACAGGGAATCTATGGCTACACCTTC	CASSLQGIYGYTF
.	few	TRBV6-1	TRBJ1-1	TGTGCCAGCAGTGAAGCGAGTGTTAGAGAAGCTTTCTTT	CASSEASVREAFF
.	once	TRBV6-5	TRBJ2-5	TGTGCCAGCAGTTACTCGGGGTCCGGGGAAGAGACCCAGTACTTC	CASSYSGSGEETQYF
.	few	TRBV25-1	TRBJ1-5	TGTGCCAGCAGTGACCCCAGCCGGGGCAATCAGCCCCAGCATTTT	CASSDPSRGNQPQHF
.	.	TRBV4-3	TRBJ2-3	TGCGCCAGCAGCCGGGGCGGCGGTGCCGTGGTAGATACGCAGTATTTT	CASSRGGGAVVDTQYF
TRBD1	once	TRBV5-1	TRBJ2-7	TGCGCCAGCAGGACCGGGACAGCAACCTACGAGCAGTACTTC	CASRTGTATYEQYF
.	.	TRBV14	TRBJ1-1	TGTGCCAGCAGCCGAGGTCGGAACACTGAAGCTTTCTTT	CASSRGRNTEAFF
TRBD2	.	TRBV28	TRBJ2-3	TGTGCCAGCAGTTTGACGGCTAGCGGGGGCCTGACAGATACGCAGTATTTT	CASSLTASGGLTDTQYF
TRBD1	.	TRBV7-2	TRBJ1-4	TGTGCCAGCAGCTTAGACGGGACAGAGAATGAAAAACTGTTTTTT	CASSLDGTENEKLFF
TRBD2	.	TRBV11-2	TRBJ2-1	TGTGCCAGCAGGCCCACGGGGGGGCATAATGAGCAGTTCTTC	CASRPTGGHNEQFF
TRBD1	.	TRBV6-5	TRBJ1-2	TGTGCCAGCTCTACAGGGGGCAACTATGGCTACACCTTC	CASSTGGNYGYTF
.	few	TRBV7-2	TRBJ1-2	TGTGCCAGCAGCTTAGCGGGCCCCCTGGACTATGGCTACACCTTC	CASSLAGPLDYGYTF
.	.	TRBV5-1	TRBJ2-4	TGCGCCAGCAGCTTCGTGGCAACCCCCAAAAACATTCAGTACTTC	CASSFVATPKNIQYF